Given below is one T cell receptor beta chain in context. Antigen specificity is unknown. TCRdb keeps only in-frame clones here, not all; method: immunoSEQ multiplex PCR. The sample shows 1,800 or so clones, roughly 90% of them seen only once. The V and J ends lost 5 bases and 3 bases respectively, with 14 bases between them. The CDR3 extends over 15 amino acids. The V gene's germline CDR1 is SGHAT and CDR2 FQNNGV. The sample originates from a study of brain metastases from non-small cell lung cancer. Notes on the study in general: Expanded T-cell clones appeared in around 60% of brain metastases over primaries. T-cell infiltration was lower in brain metastases than primaries (P < 0.001). TCR repertoires overlapped largely between brain metastases and matched primaries.

The V and J genes are TRBV11-2 and TRBJ1-3; D unclear. The TCR was taken from a donor aged 40 or over with non-small cell lung cancer. Sequenced sample: tissue from a brain metastasis. The CDR3 coding sequence is TGTGCCAGCAGCATCGGACCTAGCCATGGAAACACCATATATTTT. As protein: CASSIGPSHGNTIYF.